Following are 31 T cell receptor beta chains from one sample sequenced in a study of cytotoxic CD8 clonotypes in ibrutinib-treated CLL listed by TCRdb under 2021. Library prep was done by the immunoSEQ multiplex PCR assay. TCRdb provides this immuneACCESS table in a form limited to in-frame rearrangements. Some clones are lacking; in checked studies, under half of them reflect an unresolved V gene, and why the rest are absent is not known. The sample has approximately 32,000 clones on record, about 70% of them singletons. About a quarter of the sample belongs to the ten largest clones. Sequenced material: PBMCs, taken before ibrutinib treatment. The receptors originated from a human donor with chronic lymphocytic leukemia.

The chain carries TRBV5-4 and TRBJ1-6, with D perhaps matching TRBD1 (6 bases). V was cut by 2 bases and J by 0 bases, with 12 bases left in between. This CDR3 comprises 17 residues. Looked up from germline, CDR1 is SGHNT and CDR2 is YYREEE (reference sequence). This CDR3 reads CASSFGGQSSYNSPLHF. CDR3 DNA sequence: TGTGCCAGCAGCTTTGGGGGACAAAGCTCCTATAATTCACCCCTCCACTTT. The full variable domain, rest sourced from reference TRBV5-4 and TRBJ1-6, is ETGVTQSPTHLIKTRGQQVTLRCSSQSGHNTVSWYQQALGQGPQFIFQYYREEENGRGNFPPRFSGLQFPNYSSELNVNALELDDSALYLCASSFGGQSSYNSPLHFGNGTRLTVT.

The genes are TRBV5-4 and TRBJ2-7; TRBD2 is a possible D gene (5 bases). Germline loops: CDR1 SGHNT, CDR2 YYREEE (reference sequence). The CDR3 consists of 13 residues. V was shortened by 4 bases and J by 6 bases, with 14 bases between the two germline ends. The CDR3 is CASSPIARAEQYF. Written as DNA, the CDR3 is TGTGCCAGCAGCCCGATCGCGAGGGCCGAGCAGTACTTC.

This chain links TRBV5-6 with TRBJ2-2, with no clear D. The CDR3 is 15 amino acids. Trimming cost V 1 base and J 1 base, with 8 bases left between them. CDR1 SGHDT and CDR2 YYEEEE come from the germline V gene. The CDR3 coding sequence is TGTGCCAGCAGCTTGATTAGCCGGAACACCGGGGAGCTGTTTTTT. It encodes CASSLISRNTGELFF.

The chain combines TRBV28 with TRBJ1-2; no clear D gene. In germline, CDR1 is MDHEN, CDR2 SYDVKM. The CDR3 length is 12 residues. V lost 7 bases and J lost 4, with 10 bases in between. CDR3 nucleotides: TGTGCCAGCAAGGGCGGACTCTATGGCTACACCTTC. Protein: CASKGGLYGYTF.

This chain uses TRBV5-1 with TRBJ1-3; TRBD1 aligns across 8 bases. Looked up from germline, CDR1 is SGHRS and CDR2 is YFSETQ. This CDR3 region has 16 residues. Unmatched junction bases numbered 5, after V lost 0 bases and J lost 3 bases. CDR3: CASSLEDRGYGNTIYF. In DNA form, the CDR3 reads TGCGCCAGCAGCTTGGAAGACAGGGGCTATGGAAACACCATATATTTT.

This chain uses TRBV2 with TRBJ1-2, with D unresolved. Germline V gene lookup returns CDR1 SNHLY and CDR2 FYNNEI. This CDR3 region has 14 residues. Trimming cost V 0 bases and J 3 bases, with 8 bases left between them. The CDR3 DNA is TGTGCCAGCAGTGAAGCGCTTGAGGACTATGGCTACACCTTC. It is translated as CASSEALEDYGYTF.

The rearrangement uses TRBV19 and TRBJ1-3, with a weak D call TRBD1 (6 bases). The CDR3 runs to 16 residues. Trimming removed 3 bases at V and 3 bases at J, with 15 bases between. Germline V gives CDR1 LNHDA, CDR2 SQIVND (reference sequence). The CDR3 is CASSIGRGYRGNTIYF. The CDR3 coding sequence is TGTGCCAGTAGTATTGGCAGGGGTTACCGTGGAAACACCATATATTTT.

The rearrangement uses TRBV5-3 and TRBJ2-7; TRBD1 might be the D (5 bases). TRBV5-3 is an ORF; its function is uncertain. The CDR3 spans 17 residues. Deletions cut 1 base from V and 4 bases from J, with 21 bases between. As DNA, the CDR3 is TGTGCCAGAAGCTTGTTCACAGGATCAGCTAGATGGTACGAGCAGTACTTC. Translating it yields CARSLFTGSARWYEQYF.

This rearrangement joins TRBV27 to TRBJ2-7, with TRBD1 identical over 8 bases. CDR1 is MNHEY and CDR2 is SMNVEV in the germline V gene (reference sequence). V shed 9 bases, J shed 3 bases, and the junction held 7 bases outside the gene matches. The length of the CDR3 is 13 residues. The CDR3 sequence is CASMFGQGYEQYF. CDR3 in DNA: TGTGCCAGTATGTTCGGACAGGGCTACGAGCAGTACTTC.

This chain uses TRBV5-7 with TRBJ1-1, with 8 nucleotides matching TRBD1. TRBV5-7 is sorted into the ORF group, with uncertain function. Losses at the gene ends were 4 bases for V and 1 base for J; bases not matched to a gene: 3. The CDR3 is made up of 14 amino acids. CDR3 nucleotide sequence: TGTGCCAGCAGCCCTACAGGGGGGAACACTGAAGCTTTCTTT. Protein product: CASSPTGGNTEAFF.

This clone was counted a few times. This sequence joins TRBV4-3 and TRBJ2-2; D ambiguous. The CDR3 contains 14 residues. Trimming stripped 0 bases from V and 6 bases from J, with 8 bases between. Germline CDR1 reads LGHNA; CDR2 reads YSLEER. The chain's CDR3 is CASSQDRASGELFF. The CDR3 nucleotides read TGCGCCAGCAGCCAAGATAGGGCCTCCGGGGAGCTGTTTTTT.

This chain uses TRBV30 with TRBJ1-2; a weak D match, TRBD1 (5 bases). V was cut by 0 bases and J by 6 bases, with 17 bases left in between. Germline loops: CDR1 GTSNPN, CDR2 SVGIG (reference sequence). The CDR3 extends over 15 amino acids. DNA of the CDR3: TGTGCCTGGAGTGTACTTAGTAGGGGTAGCGATGGCTACACCTTC. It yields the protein CAWSVLSRGSDGYTF.

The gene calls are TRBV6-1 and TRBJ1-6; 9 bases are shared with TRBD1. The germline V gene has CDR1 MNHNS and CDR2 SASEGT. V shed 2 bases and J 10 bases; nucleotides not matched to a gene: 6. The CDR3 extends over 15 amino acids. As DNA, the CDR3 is TGTGCCAGCAGTGAACCGGGACAGGGATCCTCACCCCTCCACTTT. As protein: CASSEPGQGSSPLHF.

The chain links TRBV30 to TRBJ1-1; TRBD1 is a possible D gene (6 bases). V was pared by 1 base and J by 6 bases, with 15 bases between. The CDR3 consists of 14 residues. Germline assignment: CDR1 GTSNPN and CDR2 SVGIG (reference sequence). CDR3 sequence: CAWSALLRGSEAFF. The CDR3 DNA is TGTGCCTGGAGTGCCCTACTGAGGGGGTCTGAAGCTTTCTTT.

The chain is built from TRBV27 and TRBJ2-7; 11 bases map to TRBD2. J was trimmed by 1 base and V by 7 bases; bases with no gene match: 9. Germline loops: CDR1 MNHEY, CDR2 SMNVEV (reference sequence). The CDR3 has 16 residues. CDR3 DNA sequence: TGTGCCAGCATCCCCACCCTAGCGGGAGGTTCCTACGAGCAGTACTTC. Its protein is CASIPTLAGGSYEQYF.

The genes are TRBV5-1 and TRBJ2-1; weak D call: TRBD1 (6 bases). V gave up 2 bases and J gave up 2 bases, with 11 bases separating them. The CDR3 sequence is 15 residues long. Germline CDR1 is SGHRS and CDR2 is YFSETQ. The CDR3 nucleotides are TGCGCCAGCAGCTTAACAGGGAGTGCCTACAATGAGCAGTTCTTC. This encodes CASSLTGSAYNEQFF.

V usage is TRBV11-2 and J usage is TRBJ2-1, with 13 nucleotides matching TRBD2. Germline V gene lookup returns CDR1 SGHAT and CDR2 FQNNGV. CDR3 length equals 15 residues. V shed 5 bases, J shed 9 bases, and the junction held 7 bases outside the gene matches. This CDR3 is CASSVTSGRAGEQFF. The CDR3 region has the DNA TGTGCCAGCAGCGTTACTAGCGGGAGGGCCGGTGAGCAGTTCTTC.

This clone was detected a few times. The CDR3 DNA reads TGTGCCAGCATCCCCAGGGGGAACACCGGGGAGCTGTTTTTT. Encoded protein: CASIPRGNTGELFF. The chain recombines TRBV7-9 with TRBJ2-2, with TRBD1 as a possible D gene (6 bases). V was trimmed by 7 bases and J by 1 base, leaving 10 bases between them. The CDR3 covers 14 residues. Germline V CDR1 and CDR2: SEHNR, FQNEAQ (reference sequence).

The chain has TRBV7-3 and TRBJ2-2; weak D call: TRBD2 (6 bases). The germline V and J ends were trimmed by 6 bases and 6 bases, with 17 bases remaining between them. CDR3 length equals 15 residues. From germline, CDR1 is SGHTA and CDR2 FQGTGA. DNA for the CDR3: TGTGCCAGCAGTATTTGGGCTAGCGAACCCGGGGAGCTGTTTTTT. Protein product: CASSIWASEPGELFF.

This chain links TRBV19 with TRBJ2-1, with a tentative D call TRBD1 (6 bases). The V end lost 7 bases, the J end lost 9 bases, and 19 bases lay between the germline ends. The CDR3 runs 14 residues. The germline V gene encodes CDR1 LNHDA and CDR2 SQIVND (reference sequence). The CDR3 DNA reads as TGTGCCAGTACCTTAGGGCTAGCACAGGGTGAGCAGTTCTTC. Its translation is CASTLGLAQGEQFF.

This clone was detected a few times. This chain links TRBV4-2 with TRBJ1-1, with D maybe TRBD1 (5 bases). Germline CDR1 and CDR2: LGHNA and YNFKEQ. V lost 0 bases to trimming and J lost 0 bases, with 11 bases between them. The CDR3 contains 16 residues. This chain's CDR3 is CASSQDWGAMNTEAFF. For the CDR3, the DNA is TGTGCCAGCAGCCAAGATTGGGGCGCAATGAACACTGAAGCTTTCTTT.

CDR3 residues: CASSETGRKAFF. CDR3 nucleotide sequence: TGTGCCAGCAGCGAGACAGGGAGGAAGGCTTTCTTT. The chain links TRBV7-6 to TRBJ1-1; the match to TRBD1 covers 7 bases. From germline, CDR1 is SGHVS and CDR2 FNYEAQ. J gave up 11 bases and V 5 bases, and 8 bases lay outside the gene matches. This CDR3 region has 12 residues.

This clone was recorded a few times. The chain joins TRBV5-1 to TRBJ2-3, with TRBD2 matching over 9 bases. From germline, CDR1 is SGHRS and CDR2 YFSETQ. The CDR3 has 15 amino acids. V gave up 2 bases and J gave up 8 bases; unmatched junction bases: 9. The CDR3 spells CASSLELAGPATQYF. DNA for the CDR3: TGCGCCAGCAGCTTAGAACTAGCGGGCCCAGCTACGCAGTATTTT.

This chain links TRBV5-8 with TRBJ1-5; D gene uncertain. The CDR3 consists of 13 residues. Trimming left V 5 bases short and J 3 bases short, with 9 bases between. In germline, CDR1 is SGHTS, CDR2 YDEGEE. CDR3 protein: CASSVGINQPQHF. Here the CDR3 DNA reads TGTGCCAGCAGTGTGGGTATCAATCAGCCCCAGCATTTT. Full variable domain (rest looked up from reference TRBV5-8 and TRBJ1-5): EAGVTQSPTHLIKTRGQQATLRCSPISGHTSVYWYQQALGLGLQFLLWYDEGEERNRGNFPPRFSGRQFPNYSSELNVNALELEDSALYLCASSVGINQPQHFGDGTRLSIL.

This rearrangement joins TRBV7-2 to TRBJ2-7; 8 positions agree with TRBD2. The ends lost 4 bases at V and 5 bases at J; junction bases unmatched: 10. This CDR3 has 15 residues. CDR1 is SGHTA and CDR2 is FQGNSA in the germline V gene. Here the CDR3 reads CASSWGPGLGHEQYF. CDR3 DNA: TGTGCCAGCAGCTGGGGGCCGGGACTAGGGCACGAGCAGTACTTC.

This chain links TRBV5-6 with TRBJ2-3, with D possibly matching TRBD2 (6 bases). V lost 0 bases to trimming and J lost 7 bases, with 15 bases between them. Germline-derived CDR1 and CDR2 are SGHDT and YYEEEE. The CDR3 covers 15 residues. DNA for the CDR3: TGTGCCAGCAGCTTGGCTTGGCGGGGATCAAATACGCAGTATTTT. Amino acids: CASSLAWRGSNTQYF.

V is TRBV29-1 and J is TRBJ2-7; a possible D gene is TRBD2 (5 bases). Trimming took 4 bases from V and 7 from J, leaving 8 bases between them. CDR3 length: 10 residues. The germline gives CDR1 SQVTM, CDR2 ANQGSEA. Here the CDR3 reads CSVGGREQYF. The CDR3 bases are TGCAGCGTTGGCGGGCGGGAGCAGTACTTC.

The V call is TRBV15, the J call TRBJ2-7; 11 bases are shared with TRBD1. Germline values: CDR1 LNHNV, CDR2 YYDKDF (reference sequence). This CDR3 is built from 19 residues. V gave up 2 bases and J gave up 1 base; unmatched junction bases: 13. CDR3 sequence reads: CATSRQPRRDRGVSYEQYF. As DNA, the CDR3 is TGTGCCACCAGCAGACAACCCAGACGGGACAGGGGGGTATCCTACGAGCAGTACTTC.

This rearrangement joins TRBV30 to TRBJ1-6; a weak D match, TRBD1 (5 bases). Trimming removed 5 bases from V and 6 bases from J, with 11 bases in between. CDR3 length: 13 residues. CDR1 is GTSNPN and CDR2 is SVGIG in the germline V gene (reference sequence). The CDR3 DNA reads TGTGCCTGGGGAGGGACCGTTAATTCACCCCTCCACTTT. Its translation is CAWGGTVNSPLHF. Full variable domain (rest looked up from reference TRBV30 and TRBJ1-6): SQTIHQWPATLVQPVGSPLSLECTVEGTSNPNLYWYRQAAGRGLQLLFYSVGIGQISSEVPQNLSASRPQDRQFILSSKKLLLSDSGFYLCAWGGTVNSPLHFGNGTRLTVT.

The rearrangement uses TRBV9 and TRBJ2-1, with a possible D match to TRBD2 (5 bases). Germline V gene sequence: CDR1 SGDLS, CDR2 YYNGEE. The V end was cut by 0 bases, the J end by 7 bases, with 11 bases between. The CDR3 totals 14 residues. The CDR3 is CASSVGDGGNEQFF. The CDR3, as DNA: TGTGCCAGCAGCGTAGGTGACGGCGGGAATGAGCAGTTCTTC.

CDR3 residues: CASSQGLNTDTQYF. The CDR3 region has the DNA TGTGCCAGCAGCCAGGGCCTGAACACAGATACGCAGTATTTT. The chain has TRBV7-3 and TRBJ2-3; D is perhaps TRBD1 (5 bases). Germline CDR1 and CDR2: SGHTA and FQGTGA. V was cut by 5 bases and J by 2 bases, with 11 bases left in between. This CDR3 has 14 residues.